Presented here are 13 T cell receptor beta chains from one specimen sequenced in a study of blood T cell repertoires in COVID-19. Clones were read by immunoSEQ multiplex PCR, and TCRdb kept only the in-frame ones, dropping some. The repertoire includes some 290,000 clones, around four fifths of them detected once, and about 5% sits in the top ten. Material for sequencing was peripheral blood. The receptors stem from a man in his sixties who had recovered from COVID-19.

In this sample, this clone turned up once. The chain combines TRBV25-1 with TRBJ1-1, with 7 bases lining up with TRBD1. V lost 6 bases and J lost 6; bases outside the gene matches: 4. Germline V CDR1 and CDR2: MGHDK, SYGVNS. The CDR3 is made up of 12 amino acids. CDR3 amino acids: CASRGGQAEAFF. Written as DNA, the CDR3 is TGTGCCAGCAGAGGCGGACAGGCTGAAGCTTTCTTT. Together with reference TRBV25-1 and TRBJ1-1, the CDR3 gives the full variable domain: EADIYQTPRYLVIGTGKKITLECSQTMGHDKMYWYQQDPGMELHLIHYSYGVNSTEKGDLSSESTVSRIRTEHFPLTLESARPSHTSQYLCASRGGQAEAFFGQGTRLTVV.

This clone has a handful of counts. The chain has TRBV7-9 and TRBJ2-5; 11 bases are shared with TRBD1. The CDR3 covers 17 residues. V lost 4 bases and J lost 2; bases outside the gene matches: 9. Looked up from germline, CDR1 is SEHNR and CDR2 is FQNEAQ (reference sequence). Here the CDR3 DNA reads TGTGCCAGCAGCTCTTATCCGGACAGGGGGCTGCAAGAGACCCAGTACTTC. Protein product: CASSSYPDRGLQETQYF. The full variable domain, in which reference TRBV7-9 and TRBJ2-5 provide the parts outside the CDR3, is DTGVSQNPRHKITKRGQNVTFRCDPISEHNRLYWYRQTLGQGPEFLTYFQNEAQLEKSRLLSDRFSAERPKGSFSTLEIQRTEQGDSAMYLCASSSYPDRGLQETQYFGPGTRLLVL.

The chain couples TRBV13 to TRBJ2-5; TRBD2 matches 11 bases. CDR3 length equals 15 residues. Germline CDR1 and CDR2: PRHDT and FYEKMQ (reference sequence). V shed 3 bases, J shed 4 bases, and the junction held 4 bases outside the gene matches. The CDR3 DNA follows: TGTGCCAGCAGCTTGGGGCTAGCGGGGGGAGAGACCCAGTACTTC. Translation gives CASSLGLAGGETQYF.

The chain combines TRBV5-4 with TRBJ2-2; TRBD2 is a possible D gene (5 bases). V was cut by 0 bases and J by 7 bases, with 7 bases left in between. The CDR3 spans 13 residues. Germline assignment: CDR1 SGHNT and CDR2 YYREEE (reference sequence). In DNA form, the CDR3 reads TGTGCCAGCAGCTTGGACGGGATCGGGGAGCTGTTTTTT. This sequence encodes CASSLDGIGELFF. The full variable domain, in which reference TRBV5-4 and TRBJ2-2 provide the parts outside the CDR3, is ETGVTQSPTHLIKTRGQQVTLRCSSQSGHNTVSWYQQALGQGPQFIFQYYREEENGRGNFPPRFSGLQFPNYSSELNVNALELDDSALYLCASSLDGIGELFFGEGSRLTVL.

The rearrangement joins TRBV9 to TRBJ1-1, with D possibly matching TRBD1 (5 bases). In germline, CDR1 is SGDLS, CDR2 YYNGEE. This CDR3 is 13 amino acids long. V shed 0 bases and J shed 4 bases, with 7 bases lying between them. Here the CDR3 DNA reads TGTGCCAGCAGCGTAGCAGGGTCCACTGAAGCTTTCTTT. Encoded protein: CASSVAGSTEAFF.

This clone was seen only once. The J gene is TRBJ2-1, the V gene TRBV7-8, with 7 bases identical to TRBD2. Germline CDR1 SGHVS, CDR2 FQNEAQ. The V and J ends lost 8 bases and 4 bases, in that order; junction bases with no gene match: 8. The CDR3 sequence is 14 residues long. The CDR3 protein is CASVSSGNYNEQFF. The CDR3 DNA follows: TGTGCCAGCGTTTCCAGCGGGAATTACAATGAGCAGTTCTTC.

This rearrangement joins TRBV12-5 to TRBJ1-1; D unclear. Germline V gene lookup returns CDR1 LGHNT and CDR2 FRNRAP. CDR3 length equals 12 residues. V was pared by 4 bases and J by 6 bases, with 9 bases between. This chain's CDR3 is CASGSRVAEAFF. CDR3 coding DNA: TGTGCTAGTGGTTCCCGCGTGGCTGAAGCTTTCTTT.

This rearrangement joins TRBV2 to TRBJ2-5, with TRBD1 matching 10 bases. There are 16 residues in the CDR3. CDR1 is SNHLY, CDR2 FYNNEI, per germline. After removal of 5 bases from V and 4 bases from J, the junction contained 10 bases not matched to a gene. Written as DNA, the CDR3 is TGTGCCAGCAGTTCCCAGGGACAGGGGCCGGCAGAGACCCAGTACTTC. It codes for CASSSQGQGPAETQYF.

The J gene is TRBJ2-3, the V gene TRBV28; TRBD2 aligns across 10 bases. The germline V gene has CDR1 MDHEN and CDR2 SYDVKM. This CDR3 spans 14 amino acids. V trimming: 8 bases; J trimming: 0 bases; junction bases outside the gene matches: 2. Here the CDR3 DNA reads TGTGCCAGCCAAGCGGGGGGGAGCACAGATACGCAGTATTTT. It is translated as CASQAGGSTDTQYF. The variable domain in full, with the rest retrieved from reference TRBV28 and TRBJ2-3, is DVKVTQSSRYLVKRTGEKVFLECVQDMDHENMFWYRQDPGLGLRLIYFSYDVKMKEKGDIPEGYSVSREKKERFSLILESASTNQTSMYLCASQAGGSTDTQYFGPGTRLTVL.

The chain carries TRBV18 and TRBJ1-4; 8 nucleotides match TRBD1. Germline CDR1 reads KGHSH; CDR2 reads LQKENI. The V and J ends lost 3 bases and 3 bases, in that order; junction bases with no gene match: 3. This CDR3 region has 15 residues. CDR3 sequence (DNA): TGTGCCAGCTCACCCGGGACAGGTGCTAATGAAAAACTGTTTTTT. Residues: CASSPGTGANEKLFF.

This chain connects TRBV12-3 or TRBV12-4 to TRBJ2-5; a weak D match, TRBD1 (6 bases). Trimming took 8 bases from V and 6 from J, leaving 16 bases between them. This CDR3 has 13 residues. In nucleotides, the CDR3 is TGTGCCAGCGCGGCAGGGGACGCACAGACCCAGTACTTC. It specifies CASAAGDAQTQYF.

This chain's CDR3 is CASSLSEGQPQHF. The CDR3 nucleotides read TGTGCCAGCAGCTTATCTGAGGGTCAGCCCCAGCATTTT. This sequence joins TRBV11-2 and TRBJ1-5; D not resolved. In germline, CDR1 is SGHAT, CDR2 FQNNGV. Trimming removed 2 bases at V and 6 bases at J, with 8 bases between. The CDR3 is 13 amino acids.

This chain uses TRBV5-4 with TRBJ2-1; no clear D gene. V was cut by 0 bases and J by 2 bases, with 9 bases left in between. The CDR3 sequence is 15 residues long. Germline-derived CDR1 and CDR2 are SGHNT and YYREEE (reference sequence). CDR3 amino acids: CASSLGATAYNEQFF. The CDR3 DNA reads TGTGCCAGCAGCTTGGGGGCGACGGCCTACAATGAGCAGTTCTTC.